The clone carrying this T cell receptor beta chain was detected only a few times. Its specificity is unknown. The CDR3 extends over 10 amino acids. Germline CDR1 is SGHTA and CDR2 is FQGNSA. V was cut by 11 bases and J by 5 bases, with 6 bases left in between. This record belongs to a study of identifying expanded T cells in peripheral blood. The study, taken as a whole, reports: Roughly 1.2 clones differed between technical replicates, versus around 15 and 18 over time.

The repertoire was sequenced with immunoSEQ multiplex PCR; TCRdb's copy has only in-frame clones and lacks some. The sample includes 120,000 or so clones, approximately 80% of them seen just once. This sequence joins TRBV7-2 and TRBJ2-2; D ambiguous. Source material: blood. The clonotype was recovered from a person between 18 and 70 years old in good health. CDR3 bases: TGTGCCGCCGGGACCGGGGAGCTGTTTTTT. This gives the protein CAAGTGELFF.